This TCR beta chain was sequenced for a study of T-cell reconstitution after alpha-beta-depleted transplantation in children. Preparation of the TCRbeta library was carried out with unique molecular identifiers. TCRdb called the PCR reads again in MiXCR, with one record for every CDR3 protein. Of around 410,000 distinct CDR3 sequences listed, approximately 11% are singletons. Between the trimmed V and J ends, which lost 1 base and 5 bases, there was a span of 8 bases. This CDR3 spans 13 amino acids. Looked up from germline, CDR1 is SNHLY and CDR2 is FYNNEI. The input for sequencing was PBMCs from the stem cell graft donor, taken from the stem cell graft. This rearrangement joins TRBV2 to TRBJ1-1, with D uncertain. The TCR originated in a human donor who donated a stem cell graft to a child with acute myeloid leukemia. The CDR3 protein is CASSEVLWTEAFF. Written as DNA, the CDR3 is TGTGCCAGCAGTGAAGTGCTATGGACTGAAGCTTTCTTT.